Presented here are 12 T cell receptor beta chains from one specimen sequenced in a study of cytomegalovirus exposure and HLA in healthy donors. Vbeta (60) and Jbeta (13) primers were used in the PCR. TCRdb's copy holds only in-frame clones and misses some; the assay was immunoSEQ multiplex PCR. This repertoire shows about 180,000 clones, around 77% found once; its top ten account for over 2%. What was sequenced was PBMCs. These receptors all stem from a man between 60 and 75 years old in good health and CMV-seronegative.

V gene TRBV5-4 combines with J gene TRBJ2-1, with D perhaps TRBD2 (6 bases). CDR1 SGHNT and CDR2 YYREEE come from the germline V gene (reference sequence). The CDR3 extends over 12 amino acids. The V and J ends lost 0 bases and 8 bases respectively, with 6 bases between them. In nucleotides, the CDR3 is TGTGCCAGCAGCTTGGGGGGGGATGAGCAGTTCTTC. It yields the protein CASSLGGDEQFF.

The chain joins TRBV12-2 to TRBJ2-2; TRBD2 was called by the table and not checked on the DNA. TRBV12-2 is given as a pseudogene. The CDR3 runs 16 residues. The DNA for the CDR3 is TGTGCAAGTCGCTTAGGGGAGCTCCGCGGGGCCGGGGAGCTGTTTTTT. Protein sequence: CASRLGELRGAGELFF.

CDR3 nucleotide sequence: TGTGCCAGCAGTGAAGCCCCCCGGGAGTACGAGCAGTACTTC. This sequence encodes CASSEAPREYEQYF. The chain uses TRBV6-1 and TRBJ2-7; D perhaps matches TRBD2 (6 bases). V shed 0 bases and J shed 4 bases, with 10 bases lying between them. Germline lookup yields CDR1 MNHNS and CDR2 SASEGT. The CDR3 is 14 residues long.

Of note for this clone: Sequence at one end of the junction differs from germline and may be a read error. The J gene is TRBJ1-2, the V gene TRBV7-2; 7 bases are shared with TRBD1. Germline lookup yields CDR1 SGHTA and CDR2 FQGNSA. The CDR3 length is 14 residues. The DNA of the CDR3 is TGTGCCAGCAGCTACCGGGACAGCTACTATGGCTACCCCTTC. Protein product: CASSYRDSYYGYPF.

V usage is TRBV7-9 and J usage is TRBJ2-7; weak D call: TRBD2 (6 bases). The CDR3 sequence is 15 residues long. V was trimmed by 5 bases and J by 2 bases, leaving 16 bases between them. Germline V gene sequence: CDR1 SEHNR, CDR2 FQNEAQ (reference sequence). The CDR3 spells CASSKYSGSAYEQYF. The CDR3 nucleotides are TGTGCCAGCAGCAAGTACTCCGGGAGTGCCTACGAGCAGTACTTC.

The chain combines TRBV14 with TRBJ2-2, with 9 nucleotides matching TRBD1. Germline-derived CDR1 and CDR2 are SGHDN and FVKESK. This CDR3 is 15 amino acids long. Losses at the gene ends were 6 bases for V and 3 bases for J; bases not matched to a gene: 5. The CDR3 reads CASRRRTGDTGELFF. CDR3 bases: TGTGCCAGCAGGAGACGGACAGGGGACACCGGGGAGCTGTTTTTT. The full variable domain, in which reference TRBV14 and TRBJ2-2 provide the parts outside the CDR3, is EAGVTQFPSHSVIEKGQTVTLRCDPISGHDNLYWYRRVMGKEIKFLLHFVKESKQDESGMPNNRFLAERTGGTYSTLKVQPAELEDSGVYFCASRRRTGDTGELFFGEGSRLTVL.

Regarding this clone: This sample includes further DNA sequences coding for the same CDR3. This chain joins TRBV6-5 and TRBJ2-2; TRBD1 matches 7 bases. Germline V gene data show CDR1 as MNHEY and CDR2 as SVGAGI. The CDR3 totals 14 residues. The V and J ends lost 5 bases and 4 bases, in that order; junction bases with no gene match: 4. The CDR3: CASSRDRSTGELFF. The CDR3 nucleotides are TGTGCCAGCAGTCGGGACAGATCCACCGGGGAGCTGTTTTTT.

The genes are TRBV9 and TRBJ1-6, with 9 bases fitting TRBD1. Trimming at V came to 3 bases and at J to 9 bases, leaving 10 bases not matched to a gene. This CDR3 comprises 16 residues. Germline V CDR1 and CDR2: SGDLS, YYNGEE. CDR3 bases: TGTGCCAGCAGCGCAGGGACAGGGAGTCCAAGTTCACCCCTCCACTTT. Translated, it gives CASSAGTGSPSSPLHF.

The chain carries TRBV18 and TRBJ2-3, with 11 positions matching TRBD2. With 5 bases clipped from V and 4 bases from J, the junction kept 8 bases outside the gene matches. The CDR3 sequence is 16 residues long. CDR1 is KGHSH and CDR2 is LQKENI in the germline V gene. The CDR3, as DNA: TGTGCCAGCTCATCGTTAGCGGGGGGGTACGCAGATACGCAGTATTTT. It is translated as CASSSLAGGYADTQYF.

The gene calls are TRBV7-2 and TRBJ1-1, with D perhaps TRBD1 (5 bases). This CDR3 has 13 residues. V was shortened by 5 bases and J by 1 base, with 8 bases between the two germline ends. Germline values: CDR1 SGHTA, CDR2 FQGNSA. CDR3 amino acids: CASSETANTEAFF. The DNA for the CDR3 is TGTGCCAGCAGCGAGACAGCGAACACTGAAGCTTTCTTT.

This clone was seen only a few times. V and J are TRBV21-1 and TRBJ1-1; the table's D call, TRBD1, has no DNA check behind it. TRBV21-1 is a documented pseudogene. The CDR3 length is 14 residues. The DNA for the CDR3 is TGTGCCAGCAGCAAAGCGGCCCTGAACACTGAAGCTTTCTTT. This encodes CASSKAALNTEAFF.

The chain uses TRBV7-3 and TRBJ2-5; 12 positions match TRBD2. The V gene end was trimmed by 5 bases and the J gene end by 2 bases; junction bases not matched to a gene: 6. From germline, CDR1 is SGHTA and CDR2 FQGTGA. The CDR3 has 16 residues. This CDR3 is CASSPQGTSGQETQYF. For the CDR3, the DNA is TGTGCCAGCAGCCCCCAAGGGACTAGCGGGCAAGAGACCCAGTACTTC.